This TCR beta chain was documented in a study of blood T cell repertoires in COVID-19. Background on the study: Sites across the United States, Italy and Spain contributed samples from acute and convalescent COVID-19. PBMCs, B-cell-depleted T cells, or T cells were the source of the cDNA or gDNA that made up the material.

As originally analysed: Amplification of reference gene primers provided the estimated nucleated cell counts. The repertoire was sequenced with immunoSEQ multiplex PCR; TCRdb's copy has only in-frame clones and lacks some. Clone size and the V and J calls come from that table; the DNA yielded D and trimming. The table has roughly 11,000 clones, approximately 85% seen once. V was clipped by 3 bases and J by 0 bases; unmatched bases: 7. The length of the CDR3 is 17 residues. Germline CDR1 and CDR2: SGDLS and YYNGEE. This clonotype originated in a human donor in a cohort sampled during active COVID-19. Sequenced: peripheral blood. This chain joins TRBV9 and TRBJ2-1; 9 bases line up with TRBD1. CDR3 bases: TGTGCCAGCAGCGACCGGACAGGGGCCTACTCCTACAATGAGCAGTTCTTC. Protein product: CASSDRTGAYSYNEQFF.